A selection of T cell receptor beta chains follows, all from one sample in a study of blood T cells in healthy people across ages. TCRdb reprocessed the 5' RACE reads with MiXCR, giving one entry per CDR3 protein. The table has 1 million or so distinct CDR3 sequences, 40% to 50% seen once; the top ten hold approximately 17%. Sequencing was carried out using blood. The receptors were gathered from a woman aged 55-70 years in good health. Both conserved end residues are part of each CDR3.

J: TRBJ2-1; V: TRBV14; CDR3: CASSQGPASGRRNYNEQFF
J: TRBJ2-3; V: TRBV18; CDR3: CASSPQGLSTDTQYF
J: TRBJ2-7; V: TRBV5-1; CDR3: CASTLRQGTYEQYF
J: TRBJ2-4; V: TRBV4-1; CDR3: CASSQDLLAQALAKNIQYF
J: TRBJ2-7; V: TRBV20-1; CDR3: CSAPRLAGGPLEQYF
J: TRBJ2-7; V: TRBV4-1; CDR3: CASSQAPGQGLDEQYF
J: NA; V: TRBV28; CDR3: CASSPGQGLTYNEQYF
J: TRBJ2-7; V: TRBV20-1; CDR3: CSAPDSGREQYF
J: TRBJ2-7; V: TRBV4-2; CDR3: CASSQGSSGTYEQYF
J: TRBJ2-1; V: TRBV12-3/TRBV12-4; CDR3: CASSLAKDRNEQFF
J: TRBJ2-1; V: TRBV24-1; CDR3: CATSGLTKSPNEQFF
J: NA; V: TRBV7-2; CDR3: CASSLAGLAGGYLEQYF
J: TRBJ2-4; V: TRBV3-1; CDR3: CASSPGAGGKNIQYF
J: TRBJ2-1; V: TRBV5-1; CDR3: CASSLAGTSGNEQFF
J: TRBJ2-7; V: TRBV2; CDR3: CASSVPGTHQSSYEQYF
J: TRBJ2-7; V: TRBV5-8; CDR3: CASSLDKYEQYF
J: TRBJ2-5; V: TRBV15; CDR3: CATSRGVQETQYF
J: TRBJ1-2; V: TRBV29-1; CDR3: CSVDAGTGSNYGYTF
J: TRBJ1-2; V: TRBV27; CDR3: CASSLSFGGDYTF
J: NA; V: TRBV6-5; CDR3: CASRGLAGDGEQYF
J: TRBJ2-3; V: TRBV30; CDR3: CAWRGLAGEVEDTQYF
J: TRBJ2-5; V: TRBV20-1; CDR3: CSGKGLETQYF
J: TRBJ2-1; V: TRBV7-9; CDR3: CASTETGEGEQFF
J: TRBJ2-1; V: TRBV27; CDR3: CASSRGSTYNEQFF
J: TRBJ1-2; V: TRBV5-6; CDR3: CASRGQLNGYTF
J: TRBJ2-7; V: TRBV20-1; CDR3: CSASFLAGGGRYEQYF
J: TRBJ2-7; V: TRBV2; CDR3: CASSELGTGAGEQYF
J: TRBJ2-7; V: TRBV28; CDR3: CASHWETSGTVYEQYF
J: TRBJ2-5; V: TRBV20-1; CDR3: CSAMGRGQQETQYF
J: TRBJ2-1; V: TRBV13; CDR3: CASSLRASGSSEQFF
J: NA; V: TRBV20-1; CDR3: CSASLAGSEQYF
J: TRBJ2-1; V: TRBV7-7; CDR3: CASSAGTGVAYNEQFF
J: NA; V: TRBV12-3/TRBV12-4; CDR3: CASSSWVPEQYF
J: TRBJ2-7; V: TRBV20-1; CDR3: CSARSTGGYEQYF
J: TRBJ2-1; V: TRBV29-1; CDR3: CSVDGRVLEGYNEQFF
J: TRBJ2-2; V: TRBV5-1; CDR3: CASSLVDPTNTGELFF
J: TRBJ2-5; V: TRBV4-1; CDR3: CASSQDTGLSIETQYF
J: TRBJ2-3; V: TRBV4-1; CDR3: CASSMRTSGTDTQYF
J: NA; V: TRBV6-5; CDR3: CASSRGGLEGSEQYF
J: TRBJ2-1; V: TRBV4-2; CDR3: CASSQELTSGLYNEQFF
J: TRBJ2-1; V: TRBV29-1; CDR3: CSVEAQGPSYNEQFF
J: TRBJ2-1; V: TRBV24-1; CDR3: CATEDRHEQFF
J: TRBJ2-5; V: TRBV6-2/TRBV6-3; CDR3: CASSYVGYQETQYF
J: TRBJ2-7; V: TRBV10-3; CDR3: CAISESIEGEQYF
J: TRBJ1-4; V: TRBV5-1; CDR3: CASSLEGATNEKLFF
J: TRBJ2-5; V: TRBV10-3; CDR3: CAISESIPSGSGEQYF
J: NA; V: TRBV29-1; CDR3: CSVEESGGQNVEQYF
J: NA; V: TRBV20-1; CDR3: CSARPQTHEQYF
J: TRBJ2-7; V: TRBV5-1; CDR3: CASRQASGGWGEQYF
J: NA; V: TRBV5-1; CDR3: CASSVTSGVYEQYF
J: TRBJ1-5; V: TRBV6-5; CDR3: CATSPGQNQPQHF
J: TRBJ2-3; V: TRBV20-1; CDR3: CSARSKGDWNTDTQYF
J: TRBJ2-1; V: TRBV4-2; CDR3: CASSQDRGINYNEQFF